These 32 T cell receptor beta chains were all obtained from the same sample, sequenced in a study of early T cells in non-severe SARS-CoV-2 infection (dated by TCRdb to the early 2020s). Receptor libraries were prepared by 5' RACE. The sample was run on a NextSeq 500. TCRdb applied fastp at Q25 and MiXCR to the public reads, then kept only in-frame beta chains. Rows are combined by CDR3 protein, so each entry shows the most common genes and DNA. This sample has tens of thousands of distinct CDR3 sequences in its table, and around an eighth of those were observed once. The top ten hold roughly 3% of the sample. What was sequenced was whole blood. The receptors come from an adult who was a healthcare worker with PCR-confirmed SARS-CoV-2 infection or an uninfected control (not recorded which).

The chain is built from TRBV28 and TRBJ1-1; D call uncertain. In germline, CDR1 is MDHEN, CDR2 SYDVKM. The CDR3 extends over 12 amino acids. V dropped 4 bases and J dropped 1 base, with 4 bases sitting between them. As DNA, the CDR3 is TGTGCCAGCAGTTCTGCGAACACTGAAGCTTTCTTT. As protein: CASSSANTEAFF.

There are a few counts of this clonotype. The chain recombines TRBV6-5 with TRBJ2-5; a weak D match, TRBD2 (5 bases). This CDR3 contains 15 residues. Germline V gene sequence: CDR1 MNHEY, CDR2 SVGAGI. The V gene lost 4 bases and the J gene lost 1 base, with 13 bases spanning the gap. In DNA form, the CDR3 reads TGTGCCAGCAGTTTTACCGGACTTCTCCAAGAGACCCAGTACTTC. The encoded protein is CASSFTGLLQETQYF.

This clonotype was seen at least ten times. Written as DNA, the CDR3 is TGTGCCAGCGAAGACAGGTTCTACAATGAGCAGTTCTTC. Translation gives CASEDRFYNEQFF. The chain links TRBV19 to TRBJ2-1, with D possibly matching TRBD1 (6 bases). The germline CDR1 and CDR2 sequences are LNHDA and SQIVND (reference sequence). The CDR3 is 13 amino acids. V lost 9 bases and J lost 3, with 12 bases in between. Complete variable domain (other parts from reference TRBV19 and TRBJ2-1): DGGITQSPKYLFRKEGQNVTLSCEQNLNHDAMYWYRQDPGQGLRLIYYSQIVNDFQKGDIAEGYSVSREKKESFPLTVTSAQKNPTAFYLCASEDRFYNEQFFGPGTRLTVL.

CDR3 protein: CALTPNYGYTF. The CDR3 bases are TGTGCCTTGACACCTAACTATGGCTACACCTTC. This chain connects TRBV30 to TRBJ1-2; no reliable D call. CDR1 is GTSNPN, CDR2 SVGIG, per germline (reference sequence). The length of the CDR3 is 11 residues. Trimming took 7 bases from V and 0 from J, leaving 6 bases between them.

This chain uses TRBV7-2 with TRBJ2-2; D unclear. Germline-derived CDR1 and CDR2 are SGHTA and FQGNSA. CDR3 length: 13 amino acids. V lost 2 bases and J lost 4, with 5 bases in between. Here the CDR3 reads CASSLRSTGELFF. The CDR3 nucleotides read TGTGCCAGCAGCTTACGGAGCACCGGGGAGCTGTTTTTT.

This clonotype has more than one count but fewer than ten. The chain employs TRBV12-3 or TRBV12-4 and TRBJ1-4, with 8 bases aligning to TRBD1. The CDR3 is 15 residues long. Trimming at V came to 1 base and at J to 7 bases, leaving 5 bases not matched to a gene. This chain's CDR3 is CASSLGQGAGEKLFF. The DNA for the CDR3 is TGTGCCAGCAGTTTAGGGCAGGGGGCCGGTGAAAAACTGTTTTTT.

The chain joins TRBV6-1 to TRBJ1-1, with TRBD1 matching 10 bases. In germline, CDR1 is MNHNS, CDR2 SASEGT. Unmatched junction bases numbered 7, after V lost 10 bases and J lost 8 bases. The CDR3 covers 12 residues. CDR3 coding DNA: TGTGCCACCTCGACAGGGGGCAAGGAAGCTTTCTTT. Amino acids: CATSTGGKEAFF.

CDR3 DNA: TGTGCCAGCAGGCACGCCTGGCTAGCGGGGAACCAAGAGACCCAGTACTTC. Amino acids: CASRHAWLAGNQETQYF. The genes are TRBV2 and TRBJ2-5; 9 bases match TRBD2. Trimming removed 6 bases from V and 0 bases from J; junction bases left unmatched: 11. The CDR3 contains 17 residues. Germline V gives CDR1 SNHLY, CDR2 FYNNEI.

This clonotype was observed a handful of times. The chain uses TRBV6-5 and TRBJ2-3; D is perhaps TRBD2 (5 bases). Germline CDR1 is MNHEY and CDR2 is SVGAGI. Trimming stripped 5 bases from V and 0 bases from J, with 12 bases between. CDR3 length equals 15 residues. For the CDR3, the DNA is TGTGCCAGCAGTCCAACGACTACTAGCACAGATACGCAGTATTTT. Its translation is CASSPTTTSTDTQYF.

The chain has TRBV12-5 and TRBJ2-3; 7 positions match TRBD1. Germline V lookup: CDR1 LGHNT, CDR2 FRNRAP. V shed 3 bases, J shed 4 bases, and the junction held 4 bases outside the gene matches. There are 14 residues in the CDR3. The CDR3 protein is CASGFDRAADTQYF. For the CDR3, the DNA is TGTGCTAGTGGTTTTGACAGGGCCGCAGATACGCAGTATTTT. Using reference TRBV12-5 and TRBJ2-3 for the parts outside the CDR3, the full variable domain is DARVTQTPRHKVTEMGQEVTMRCQPILGHNTVFWYRQTMMQGLELLAYFRNRAPLDDSGMPKDRFSAEMPDATLATLKIQPSEPRDSAVYFCASGFDRAADTQYFGPGTRLTVL.

This clonotype is a singleton in its sample. The chain recombines TRBV4-1 with TRBJ2-1; TRBD2 is a possible D gene (6 bases). The CDR3 totals 16 residues. Germline V gene lookup returns CDR1 MGHRA and CDR2 YSYEKL. Between the trimmed V and J ends, which lost 5 bases and 7 bases, there was a span of 21 bases. CDR3 residues: CASSSRARLGSNEQFF. CDR3 coding DNA: TGCGCCAGCAGCTCCCGGGCGAGACTAGGTTCTAATGAGCAGTTCTTC.

This clonotype occurred a few times. The V gene is TRBV9, the J gene TRBJ2-2, with TRBD1 matching over 10 bases. V trimming: 4 bases; J trimming: 7 bases; junction bases outside the gene matches: 4. Germline V gene data show CDR1 as SGDLS and CDR2 as YYNGEE. The CDR3 is made up of 14 amino acids. CDR3 residues: CASSSRTGGGELFF. CDR3 nucleotides: TGTGCCAGCAGCTCACGGACAGGGGGCGGGGAGCTGTTTTTT.

This clonotype has a handful of counts. The chain is built from TRBV18 and TRBJ2-4; the match to TRBD1 covers 8 bases. The germline CDR1 and CDR2 sequences are KGHSH and LQKENI. The ends lost 6 bases at V and 7 bases at J; junction bases unmatched: 5. This CDR3 is built from 13 residues. The CDR3 here is CASSQGAKNIQYF. Written as DNA, the CDR3 is TGTGCCAGCTCCCAGGGGGCGAAGAACATTCAGTACTTC.

The table lists this clonotype with many counts. The chain links TRBV9 to TRBJ2-3; D not resolved. The ends were cut back, 3 bases at V and 3 bases at J, with 17 bases in the middle. This CDR3 spans 16 amino acids. CDR1 and CDR2 (germline): SGDLS, YYNGEE. The CDR3 coding sequence is TGTGCCAGCAGCGCCCCAAGGGCCATTTCAACAGATACGCAGTATTTT. Translated: CASSAPRAISTDTQYF.

In its sample, this clonotype was seen a few times. The chain carries TRBV18 and TRBJ2-7, with D tentatively TRBD1 (5 bases). The CDR3 extends over 13 amino acids. CDR1 and CDR2 (germline): KGHSH, LQKENI. The V gene lost 6 bases and the J gene lost 2 bases, with 11 bases spanning the gap. This chain's CDR3 is CASSPRETYEQYF. In nucleotides, the CDR3 is TGTGCCAGCTCGCCCAGGGAAACCTACGAGCAGTACTTC.

In this sample, this clonotype turned up many times. The gene calls are TRBV24-1 and TRBJ2-1; 7 nucleotides align to TRBD1. The CDR3 totals 16 residues. V trimming: 5 bases; J trimming: 3 bases; junction bases outside the gene matches: 9. The germline CDR1 and CDR2 sequences are KGHDR and SFDVKD. The CDR3 loop reads CATSGTGAMGYNEQFF. CDR3 coding DNA: TGTGCCACCAGTGGCACAGGGGCTATGGGCTACAATGAGCAGTTCTTC.

This chain links TRBV11-3 with TRBJ1-1; D is ambiguous. The V gene lost 8 bases and the J gene lost 2 bases, with 27 bases spanning the gap. Germline lookup yields CDR1 SGHNT and CDR2 YENEEA. This CDR3 is 18 amino acids long. The CDR3: CASGPSGFWVSPNTEAFF. CDR3 sequence (DNA): TGTGCCAGCGGCCCAAGCGGTTTCTGGGTCAGTCCAAACACTGAAGCTTTCTTT.

Many counts were recorded for this clonotype. V gene TRBV6-6 combines with J gene TRBJ1-5; TRBD1 matches 8 bases. The CDR3 has 15 residues. CDR1 MNHNY and CDR2 SVGAGI come from the germline V gene (reference sequence). The V gene end was trimmed by 2 bases and the J gene end by 4 bases; junction bases not matched to a gene: 4. This CDR3 reads CASSYPGTGNQPQHF. The CDR3 DNA follows: TGTGCCAGCAGTTACCCTGGGACAGGAAATCAGCCCCAGCATTTT.

J is TRBJ1-5 and V is TRBV12-3 or TRBV12-4; D not resolved. This CDR3 is 12 amino acids long. V dropped 4 bases and J dropped 4 bases, with 5 bases sitting between them. Written as DNA, the CDR3 is TGTGCCAGCAGTTGGGGAAATCAGCCCCAGCATTTT. It encodes CASSWGNQPQHF.

At least ten counts were recorded for this clonotype. The chain employs TRBV29-1 and TRBJ2-3, with D hard to call. CDR3 length: 15 residues. Germline-derived CDR1 and CDR2 are SQVTM and ANQGSEA. The V gene lost 2 bases and the J gene lost 0 bases, with 12 bases spanning the gap. The CDR3 is CSVELPRVSTDTQYF. The CDR3 DNA reads as TGCAGCGTTGAACTCCCCCGGGTGAGCACAGATACGCAGTATTTT.

This clonotype was seen a few times. The chain links TRBV20-1 to TRBJ2-2, with TRBD2 matching 11 bases. CDR1 DFQATT and CDR2 SNEGSKA come from the germline V gene (reference sequence). Trimming took 5 bases from V and 4 from J; bases not matched to a gene: 6. CDR3 length: 15 residues. The DNA of the CDR3 is TGCAGTGCTCGACTAGCGGGGCGTGGCACCGGGGAGCTGTTTTTT. Translated: CSARLAGRGTGELFF.

This clonotype was detected a few times. This chain connects TRBV18 to TRBJ2-2; 8 bases align to TRBD1. CDR1 and CDR2 (germline): KGHSH, LQKENI. V gave up 4 bases and J gave up 0 bases; unmatched junction bases: 4. CDR3 length: 16 amino acids. The CDR3 here is CASSLRTGTNTGELFF. CDR3 bases: TGTGCCAGCTCACTCAGGACAGGGACGAACACCGGGGAGCTGTTTTTT.

This clonotype was picked up many times. The gene calls are TRBV7-8 and TRBJ2-7; possibly TRBD1 or TRBD2 for D (5 bases each). There are 14 residues in the CDR3. The V and J ends lost 4 bases and 2 bases respectively, with 12 bases between them. Looked up from germline, CDR1 is SGHVS and CDR2 is FQNEAQ. This CDR3 reads CASSWGRGTYEQYF. In nucleotides, the CDR3 is TGTGCCAGCAGCTGGGGACGAGGGACCTACGAGCAGTACTTC.

This clonotype was observed a handful of times. The chain couples TRBV3-1 to TRBJ1-5; a possible D gene is TRBD1 (5 bases). V was shortened by 4 bases and J by 0 bases, with 7 bases between the two germline ends. This CDR3 comprises 14 residues. Germline V gene lookup returns CDR1 LGHDT and CDR2 YNNKEL (reference sequence). CDR3 loop: CASSRQGSNQPQHF. The CDR3 DNA reads TGTGCCAGCAGCCGCCAGGGTAGCAATCAGCCCCAGCATTTT.

The chain has TRBV3-1 and TRBJ2-7, with 7 bases matching TRBD1. The junction had 6 bases not matched to a gene; V was cut back by 4 bases and J by 0 bases. Germline assignment: CDR1 LGHDT and CDR2 YNNKEL (reference sequence). The CDR3 runs 15 residues. CDR3 sequence reads: CASSPGQARSYEQYF. In DNA form, the CDR3 reads TGTGCCAGCAGCCCCGGACAGGCCCGCTCCTACGAGCAGTACTTC.

The chain couples TRBV11-3 to TRBJ1-2; D is unclear. Germline assignment: CDR1 SGHNT and CDR2 YENEEA. This CDR3 is 13 amino acids long. Trimming left V 5 bases short and J 2 bases short, with 9 bases between. The CDR3 is CASSGRWNYGYTF. The CDR3 DNA reads TGTGCCAGCAGCGGTCGGTGGAACTATGGCTACACCTTC.

The chain employs TRBV20-1 and TRBJ2-1; TRBD2 matches 7 bases. Germline loops: CDR1 DFQATT, CDR2 SNEGSKA (reference sequence). The ends lost 3 bases at V and 0 bases at J; junction bases unmatched: 11. CDR3 size: 17 residues. CDR3 coding DNA: TGCAGTGCTAGCTATACTACTAGCGCGCTCTCCTACAATGAGCAGTTCTTC. As protein: CSASYTTSALSYNEQFF.

This clonotype was picked up many times. The chain carries TRBV20-1 and TRBJ2-3, with D hard to call. This CDR3 is built from 12 residues. From germline, CDR1 is DFQATT and CDR2 SNEGSKA (reference sequence). The germline V and J ends were trimmed by 7 bases and 3 bases, with 11 bases remaining between them. The CDR3 nucleotides read TGCAGTGTCCCACCCGGGACAGATACGCAGTATTTT. Its protein product is CSVPPGTDTQYF.

This clonotype was picked up a small number of times. The CDR3 loop reads CASSSGRVGKSPLHF. The CDR3 DNA sequence: TGTGCCAGCAGCTCCGGACGAGTAGGCAAATCACCCCTCCACTTT. The V gene is TRBV11-2, the J gene TRBJ1-6; D not resolved. This CDR3 is built from 15 residues. V gave up 4 bases and J gave up 10 bases, with 17 bases separating them. Germline loops: CDR1 SGHAT, CDR2 FQNNGV.

V usage is TRBV24-1 and J usage is TRBJ2-1; 7 bases fit TRBD1. Germline CDR1 and CDR2: KGHDR and SFDVKD. After removal of 4 bases from V and 9 bases from J, the junction contained 2 bases not matched to a gene. The CDR3 loop spans 12 amino acids. The CDR3 is CATSEHRGEQFF. In DNA form, the CDR3 reads TGTGCCACCAGTGAACACAGGGGTGAGCAGTTCTTC.

This clonotype was seen ten or more times. V gene TRBV19 combines with J gene TRBJ1-2; TRBD1 is a possible D gene (5 bases). This CDR3 has 14 amino acids. Germline-derived CDR1 and CDR2 are LNHDA and SQIVND (reference sequence). Trimming stripped 5 bases from V and 1 base from J, with 11 bases between. CDR3 residues: CASSFQGVNYGYTF. The CDR3 DNA reads as TGTGCCAGTAGTTTCCAGGGTGTTAACTATGGCTACACCTTC.

This clonotype was found a few times. The chain has TRBV6-5 and TRBJ1-4; unclear D gene. Trimming removed 2 bases at V and 5 bases at J, with 6 bases between. CDR1 and CDR2 from the germline V gene are MNHEY and SVGAGI. The CDR3 sequence is 13 residues long. CDR3 DNA: TGTGCCAGCAGTTACGTCGTAAATGAAAAACTGTTTTTT. Residues: CASSYVVNEKLFF.